This T cell receptor (beta chain) was found in a study of CD8+ T cells in alopecia areata. It was cDNA, reverse transcribed from extracted RNA, that served as the sequencing template. The table came from immunoSEQ multiplex PCR; TCRdb's copy has only in-frame clones and leaves some out. Among about 280,000 clones, more than 45% were seen once, and the ten largest hold 1.8%. The CDR3 consists of 13 residues. Treatment meaning: oral pan-JAK inhibitor, 5-10 mg twice daily. The sorting of PBMCs gave CD4+ and CD8+ T cells. The rearrangement joins TRBV21-1 to TRBJ2-5; TRBD2, as called in the table, went unchecked against the DNA. TRBV21-1 has pseudogene status. The sequencing here drew on CD4+ T cells sorted from blood, taken at week 24, from a patient treated with tofacitinib. The receptor was derived from a human donor with alopecia areata. DNA of the CDR3: TGTGCCAGCAGCAAAGTTCTACAAGAGACCCAGTACTTC. This sequence encodes CASSKVLQETQYF.